These T cell receptor beta chains were read from a single sample in a study of CD8 T cells in Susac syndrome. TCRdb reanalysed the immunoSEQ multiplex PCR reads using MiXCR and keeps one entry per CDR3 protein. The sample carries about 71,000 distinct CDR3 sequences, 96% recorded once. Sequenced input: CD4+ T cells from PBMCs. These TCRs come from a human donor with multiple sclerosis. Both conserved end residues are part of each CDR3. A D gene is named only where the DNA matches it firmly. Clone size, where shown, is once, few, many, or a class for clones that have expanded.

d_call,clone_size,v_call,j_call,cdr3_nt,cdr3_aa
.,.,TRBV12-3/TRBV12-4,TRBJ2-2,TGTGCCAGCAGTTTAGCCAGGGGAAACACCGGGGAGCTGTTTTTT,CASSLARGNTGELFF
TRBD1,.,TRBV7-3,TRBJ2-1,TGTGCCAGCAGCTCCCACAGGGGAAATGAGCAGTTCTTC,CASSSHRGNEQFF
.,.,TRBV5-1,TRBJ1-4,TGCGCCAGCAGCGCCAGAGGAAGTGCTCTTGAAAAACTGTTTTTT,CASSARGSALEKLFF
.,.,TRBV7-2,TRBJ2-5,TGTGCCAGCAGCTTATCCCCGTTGGTCCAAGAGACCCAGTACTTC,CASSLSPLVQETQYF
TRBD1,.,TRBV12-3/TRBV12-4,TRBJ2-6,TGTGCCAGCCATGACAGGGCGAAAACTGGGGCCAACGTCCTGACTTTC,CASHDRAKTGANVLTF
.,.,TRBV6-2/TRBV6-3,TRBJ1-5,TGTGCCAGCACCCTGCCCGAGCAGCCCCAGCATTTT,CASTLPEQPQHF
.,.,TRBV3-1,TRBJ1-1,TGTGCCAGCAGCCACAGCGGGACGGACACTGAAGCTTTCTTT,CASSHSGTDTEAFF
TRBD1,.,TRBV4-1,TRBJ1-2,TGCGCCAGCAGCGAAGGGACAGGGGAACCCTATGGCTACACCTTC,CASSEGTGEPYGYTF
TRBD1,.,TRBV11-3,TRBJ1-1,TGTGCCAGCAGCCCCGACAGGGCCACAGCTTTCTTT,CASSPDRATAFF
TRBD1,.,TRBV5-1,TRBJ1-2,TGCGCCAGCAGCTTCGACAGGGGTGCCTATGGCTACACCTTC,CASSFDRGAYGYTF
.,.,TRBV5-1,TRBJ2-3,TGCGCCAGCAGCTTGGGAGATCGCGCAGATACGCAGTATTTT,CASSLGDRADTQYF
.,.,TRBV30,TRBJ1-6,TGTGCCTGGAGTCGGGTGGGTAATTCACCCCTCCACTTT,CAWSRVGNSPLHF
.,.,TRBV18,TRBJ2-5,TGTGCCAGCTCACCACCGGGACTTCTAGAGACCCAGTACTTC,CASSPPGLLETQYF
.,.,TRBV12-3/TRBV12-4,TRBJ2-1,TGTGCCAGCAGTGTAACCGCCGGTACAGGGAAAGGATCCTACAATGAGCAGTTCTTC,CASSVTAGTGKGSYNEQFF
TRBD1,.,TRBV4-3,TRBJ2-3,TGCGCCAGCAGCCAGGGTAGGGGGCAAGATACGCAGTATTTT,CASSQGRGQDTQYF
.,few,TRBV11-2,TRBJ1-2,TGTGCCAGCAGCTTGGGCACCTATGGCTACACCTTC,CASSLGTYGYTF
.,few,TRBV5-4,TRBJ1-2,TGTGCCAGCAGCTTGGGGACAAACTATGGCTACACCTTC,CASSLGTNYGYTF
TRBD1,.,TRBV9,TRBJ2-7,TGTGCCAGCAGCGCGACCGGGACAGGAGACTACGAGCAGTACTTC,CASSATGTGDYEQYF
.,once,TRBV28,TRBJ1-1,TGTGCCAGCTGTATACCCGGAGGGAGGGGCGGCACTGAAGCTTTCTTT,CASCIPGGRGGTEAFF
.,.,TRBV28,TRBJ1-2,TGTGCCAGCTTCCTGGCCGGGGGGCCGGAAAACTATGGCTACACCTTC,CASFLAGGPENYGYTF
.,once,TRBV7-9,TRBJ2-7,TGTGCCAGCAGCCCTACACGGGGCGAGCAGTACTTC,CASSPTRGEQYF
TRBD2,.,TRBV2,TRBJ2-1,TGTGCCAGCAGGGGAGGGACTAGCGGGGGCAATGAGCAGTTCTTC,CASRGGTSGGNEQFF
.,.,TRBV5-4,TRBJ1-1,TGTGCCAGCAGCTCCCGGGAGGGTACTGAAGCTTTCTTT,CASSSREGTEAFF
TRBD1,.,TRBV5-1,TRBJ2-5,TGCGCCAGCAGCCCGGACAGGGGGCAAGAGACCCAGTACTTC,CASSPDRGQETQYF
.,.,TRBV6-6,TRBJ2-7,TGTGCCAGCAGTCCTGACCGCAGCTCCTACGAGCAGTACTTC,CASSPDRSSYEQYF
TRBD1,.,TRBV24-1,TRBJ2-5,TGTGCCACCAGTGATTGGGACAGGGGGACGGAGACCCAGTACTTC,CATSDWDRGTETQYF
TRBD1,.,TRBV20-1,TRBJ1-1,TGCAGTGCTGCTCAGGGGGCGACGGTCACTGAAGCTTTCTTT,CSAAQGATVTEAFF
.,.,TRBV6-5,TRBJ1-6,TGTGCCAGCAGTTACTCGAGTCGAAATTCACCCCTCCACTTT,CASSYSSRNSPLHF
TRBD2,once,TRBV7-2,TRBJ2-1,TGTGCCAGCACCCGTCCCCCTAGCGGGGTAAGCTCCTACAATGAGCAGTTCTTC,CASTRPPSGVSSYNEQFF
TRBD2,.,TRBV12-3/TRBV12-4,TRBJ2-2,TGTGCCAGCAGCCCGGGGGGTTTGTCGGGGGAGCTGTTTTTT,CASSPGGLSGELFF
TRBD1,.,TRBV18,TRBJ1-5,TGTGCCAGCTCACTAGGACAGGGGGCGGTCAATCAGCCCCAGCATTTT,CASSLGQGAVNQPQHF
TRBD2,.,TRBV20-1,TRBJ2-7,TGCAGTGTTTTAGCGGGGGGTGACTACGAGCAGTACTTC,CSVLAGGDYEQYF
.,.,TRBV24-1,TRBJ2-7,TGTGCCACCAGTGGCGGGGCGGAGAACTCCTACGAGCAGTACTTC,CATSGGAENSYEQYF
.,.,TRBV12-3/TRBV12-4,TRBJ2-7,TGTGCCAGCAGTTATGGGGGACCCTACGAGCAGTACTTC,CASSYGGPYEQYF
.,.,TRBV2,TRBJ1-2,TGTGCCAGCAGTGAAGCGCTGTTGGGGGATCGGGATGGCTACACCTTC,CASSEALLGDRDGYTF
.,.,TRBV24-1,TRBJ2-6,TGTGCCACCAGTGACACTACGACAGGCTCTGGGGCCAACGTCCTGACTTTC,CATSDTTTGSGANVLTF
TRBD1,.,TRBV19,TRBJ2-5,TGTGCCAGTAGTATCGGTGACAGGGGAGAGACCCAGTACTTC,CASSIGDRGETQYF
TRBD1,.,TRBV5-1,TRBJ1-1,TGCGCCAGTATGACAGGGGCAAACGCTGAAGCTTTCTTT,CASMTGANAEAFF
.,.,TRBV5-1,TRBJ1-2,TGCGCCAGCAGCCCCCAGGGCACCCGCTATGGCTACACCTTC,CASSPQGTRYGYTF
.,.,TRBV11-3,TRBJ1-1,TGTGCCAGCAGCTTAGATGAGACTGAAGCTTTCTTT,CASSLDETEAFF
TRBD2,.,TRBV7-9,TRBJ2-7,TGTGCCAGCAGCCGAGACGGGTTTCGGGCGGGGGACTTC,CASSRDGFRAGDF
.,.,TRBV3-1,TRBJ1-6,TGTGCCAGCAGCCAGAGAAATTCACCCCTCCACTTT,CASSQRNSPLHF
.,.,TRBV5-1,TRBJ1-5,TGCGCCAGCAGCTTGGACGGGGACAACAATCAGCCCCAGCATTTT,CASSLDGDNNQPQHF
TRBD1,.,TRBV20-1,TRBJ2-7,TGCAGTGCTAGAGACTCGGACAGGGGCTACGAGCAGTACTTC,CSARDSDRGYEQYF
.,.,TRBV25-1,TRBJ2-5,TGTGCCAGCAGTGAGGGCCCACAAGAGACCCAGTACTTC,CASSEGPQETQYF
.,.,TRBV2,TRBJ1-4,TGTGCCAGCAGCAAGGGGCTTACGAATGAAAAACTGTTTTTT,CASSKGLTNEKLFF
.,once,TRBV9,TRBJ1-5,TGTGCCAGCGGTTCAGGAGCAGTCAATCAGCCCCAGCATTTT,CASGSGAVNQPQHF
.,once,TRBV9,TRBJ1-1,TGTGCCAGCAGCGCCAGTTCGAACACTGAAGCTTTCTTT,CASSASSNTEAFF
.,.,TRBV2,TRBJ1-5,TGTGCCACCGCCGCGGCCTATAGCAATCAGCCCCAGCATTTT,CATAAAYSNQPQHF
.,.,TRBV20-1,TRBJ2-1,TGCAGTGCTCGGCTTTCGAGCTCCTACAATGAGCAGTTCTTC,CSARLSSSYNEQFF
.,.,TRBV7-2,TRBJ2-3,TGTGCCAGCAGCTTAGCTGCCGGGGTACCTAGCACAGATACGCAGTATTTT,CASSLAAGVPSTDTQYF
.,.,TRBV20-1,TRBJ2-7,TGCAGTGCAACCGGGACCAACCCTTCCTACGAGCAGTACTTC,CSATGTNPSYEQYF
.,.,TRBV4-2,TRBJ2-2,TGTGCCAGCAGCCAAGATCGGAGAGTAGGGGAGCTGTTTTTT,CASSQDRRVGELFF
.,.,TRBV7-9,TRBJ2-3,TGTGCCAGCAGCTACGACAGGCCTCTTAGCACAGATACGCAGTATTTT,CASSYDRPLSTDTQYF